This TCR beta chain was captured by sequencing in a study of identifying expanded T cells in peripheral blood. Healthy donors had no documented immune events, such as infections, while sampled. This clone was observed a handful of times. The antigen is not known. CDR1 is KGHSH, CDR2 LQKENI, per germline. The CDR3 loop spans 15 amino acids. The junction had 7 bases not matched to a gene; V was cut back by 0 bases and J by 8 bases. Findings and limits, study-wide: Approximately two-week clone count variance significantly increased as total template count grew.

Sequenced by immunoSEQ multiplex PCR; TCRdb stores in-frame clones only, minus some. The top ten hold roughly 15% of the sample, which has tens of thousands of clones, around 82% seen once. This receptor was taken from a person aged 18-70 years in good health. This chain links TRBV18 with TRBJ2-1, with 7 bases that match TRBD1. Source material: blood. The CDR3 DNA is TGTGCCAGCTCACCACCGGTTAAGGGGGCAGATGAGCAGTTCTTC. Its protein is CASSPPVKGADEQFF.